This T cell receptor (beta chain) was sequenced during a study of shared clonotypes between healthy human individuals. The assay was immunoSEQ multiplex PCR, and TCRdb's table has in-frame clones only and misses some. The table includes approximately 99,000 clones, about 70% detected once. The CDR3 totals 15 residues. V dropped 3 bases and J dropped 6; count of bases not matched to a gene: 7. CDR1 is LNHDA, CDR2 SQIVND, per germline (reference sequence). The sample was memory CD8+ T cells sorted from blood. The subset is: CD45RO+ cells pooled with CCR7-negative TemRA cells. The receptor's source is a woman in her 30s in good health. The J gene is TRBJ2-1, the V gene TRBV19, with 8 bases matching TRBD1. The CDR3 region is CASSIVWTGTNEQFF. For the CDR3, the DNA is TGTGCCAGTAGTATTGTTTGGACAGGGACCAATGAGCAGTTCTTC.